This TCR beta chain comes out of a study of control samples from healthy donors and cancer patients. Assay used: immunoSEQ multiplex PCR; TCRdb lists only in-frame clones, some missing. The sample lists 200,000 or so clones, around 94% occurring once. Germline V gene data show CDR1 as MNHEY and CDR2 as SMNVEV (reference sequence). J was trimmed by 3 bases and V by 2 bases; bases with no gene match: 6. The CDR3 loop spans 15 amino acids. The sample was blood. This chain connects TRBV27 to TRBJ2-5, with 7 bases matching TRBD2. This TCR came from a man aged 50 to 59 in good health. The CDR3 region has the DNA TGTGCCAGCAGTTTAGTAGCGGGTTTGGAAGAGACCCAGTACTTC. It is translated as CASSLVAGLEETQYF.